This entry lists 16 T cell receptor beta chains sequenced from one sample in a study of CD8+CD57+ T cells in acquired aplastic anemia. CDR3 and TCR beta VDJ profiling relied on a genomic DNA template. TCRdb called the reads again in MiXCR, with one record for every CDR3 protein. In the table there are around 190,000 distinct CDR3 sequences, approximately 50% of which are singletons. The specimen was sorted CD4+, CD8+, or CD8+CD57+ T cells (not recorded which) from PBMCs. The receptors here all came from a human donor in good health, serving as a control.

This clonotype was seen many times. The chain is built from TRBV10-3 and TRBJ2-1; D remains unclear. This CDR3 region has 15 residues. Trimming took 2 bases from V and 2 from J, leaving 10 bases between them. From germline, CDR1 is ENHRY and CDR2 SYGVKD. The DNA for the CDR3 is TGTGCCATCAGTGAGCAGGTGGGGACCTACAATGAGCAGTTCTTC. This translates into CAISEQVGTYNEQFF.

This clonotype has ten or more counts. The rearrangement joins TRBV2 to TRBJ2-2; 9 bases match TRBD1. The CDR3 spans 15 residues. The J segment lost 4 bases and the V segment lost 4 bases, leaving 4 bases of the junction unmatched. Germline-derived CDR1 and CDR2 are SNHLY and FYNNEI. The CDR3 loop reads CASSGDRVLTGELFF. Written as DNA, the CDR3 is TGTGCCAGCAGTGGGGACAGGGTCCTCACCGGGGAGCTGTTTTTT. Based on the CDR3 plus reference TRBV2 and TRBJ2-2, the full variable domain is EPEVTQTPSHQVTQMGQEVILRCVPISNHLYFYWYRQILGQKVEFLVSFYNNEISEKSEIFDDQFSVERPDGSNFTLKIRSTKLEDSAMYFCASSGDRVLTGELFFGEGSRLTVL.

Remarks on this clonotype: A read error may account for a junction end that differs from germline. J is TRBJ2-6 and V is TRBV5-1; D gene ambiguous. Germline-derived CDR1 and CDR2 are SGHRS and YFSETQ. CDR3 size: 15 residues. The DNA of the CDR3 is TGCGCCAGCAGCTTGGATGTCGCTGAGGCCAACGTCCTGACATTC. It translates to CASSLDVAEANVLTF.

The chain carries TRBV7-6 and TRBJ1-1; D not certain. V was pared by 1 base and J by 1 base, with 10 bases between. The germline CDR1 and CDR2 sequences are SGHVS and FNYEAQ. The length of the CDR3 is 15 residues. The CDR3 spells CASSLVTATNTEAFF. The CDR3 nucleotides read TGTGCCAGCAGCTTAGTAACCGCCACGAACACTGAAGCTTTCTTT.

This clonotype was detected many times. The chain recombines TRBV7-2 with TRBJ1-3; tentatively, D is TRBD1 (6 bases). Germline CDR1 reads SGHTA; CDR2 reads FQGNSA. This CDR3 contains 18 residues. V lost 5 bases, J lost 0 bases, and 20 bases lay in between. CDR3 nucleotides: TGTGCCAGCAGCCCCCAGGGGTGGGGGGGAACCTCTGGAAACACCATATATTTT. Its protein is CASSPQGWGGTSGNTIYF. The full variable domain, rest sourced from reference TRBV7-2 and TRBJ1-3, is GAGVSQSPSNKVTEKGKDVELRCDPISGHTALYWYRQSLGQGLEFLIYFQGNSAPDKSGLPSDRFSAERTGGSVSTLTIQRTQQEDSAVYLCASSPQGWGGTSGNTIYFGEGSWLTVV.

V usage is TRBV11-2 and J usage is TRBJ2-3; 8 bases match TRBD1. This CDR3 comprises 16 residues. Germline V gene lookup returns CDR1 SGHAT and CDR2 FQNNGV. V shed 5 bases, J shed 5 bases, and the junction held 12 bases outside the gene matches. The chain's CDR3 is CASSLGTGLALDTQYF. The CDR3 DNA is TGTGCCAGCAGCCTCGGGACAGGCCTCGCGTTAGATACGCAGTATTTT. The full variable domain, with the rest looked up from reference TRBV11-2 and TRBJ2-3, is EAGVAQSPRYKIIEKRQSVAFWCNPISGHATLYWYQQILGQGPKLLIQFQNNGVVDDSQLPKDRFSAERLKGVDSTLKIQPAKLEDSAVYLCASSLGTGLALDTQYFGPGTRLTVL.

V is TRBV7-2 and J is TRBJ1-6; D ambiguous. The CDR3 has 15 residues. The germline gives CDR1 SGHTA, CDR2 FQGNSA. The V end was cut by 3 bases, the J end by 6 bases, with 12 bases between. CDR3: CASSLQQTGNSPLHF. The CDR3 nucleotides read TGTGCCAGCAGCTTGCAGCAAACGGGTAATTCACCCCTCCACTTT.

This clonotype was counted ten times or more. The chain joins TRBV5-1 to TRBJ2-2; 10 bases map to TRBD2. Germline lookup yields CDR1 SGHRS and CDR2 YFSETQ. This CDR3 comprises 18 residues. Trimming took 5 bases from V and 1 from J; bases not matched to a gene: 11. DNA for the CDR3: TGCGCCAGCAGAGGGAGCGGGGGGGCCAGTCAGAACACCGGGGAGCTGTTTTTT. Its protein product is CASRGSGGASQNTGELFF.

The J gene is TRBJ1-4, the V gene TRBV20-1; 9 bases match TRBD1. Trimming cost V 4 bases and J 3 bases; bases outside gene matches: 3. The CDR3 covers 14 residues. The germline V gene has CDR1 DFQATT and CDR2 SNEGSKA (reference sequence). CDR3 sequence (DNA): TGCAGTGCTAACCGGGACAGGGCTAATGAAAAACTGTTTTTT. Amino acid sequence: CSANRDRANEKLFF.

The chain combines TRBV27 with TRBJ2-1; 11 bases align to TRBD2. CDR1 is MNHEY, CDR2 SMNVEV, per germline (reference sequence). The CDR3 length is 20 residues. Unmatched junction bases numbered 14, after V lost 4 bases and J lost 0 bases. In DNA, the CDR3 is TGTGCCAGCAGTTCCCGACTAGCGGGATCGATTCGGAGCTCCTACAATGAGCAGTTCTTC. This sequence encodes CASSSRLAGSIRSSYNEQFF.

DNA of the CDR3: TGTGCCACCAGGACGGGGGACACTGAAGCTTTCTTT. Its translation: CATRTGDTEAFF. The chain uses TRBV25-1 and TRBJ1-1; possibly TRBD1 for D (5 bases). The CDR3 spans 12 residues. From germline, CDR1 is MGHDK and CDR2 SYGVNS. Trimming stripped 10 bases from V and 3 bases from J, with 12 bases between.

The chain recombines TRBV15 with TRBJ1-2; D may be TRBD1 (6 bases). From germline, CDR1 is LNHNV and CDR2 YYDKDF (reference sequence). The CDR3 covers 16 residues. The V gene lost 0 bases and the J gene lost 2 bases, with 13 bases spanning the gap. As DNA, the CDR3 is TGTGCCACCAGCAGAGATAGGACAGTTCTCAACTATGGCTACACCTTC. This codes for CATSRDRTVLNYGYTF.

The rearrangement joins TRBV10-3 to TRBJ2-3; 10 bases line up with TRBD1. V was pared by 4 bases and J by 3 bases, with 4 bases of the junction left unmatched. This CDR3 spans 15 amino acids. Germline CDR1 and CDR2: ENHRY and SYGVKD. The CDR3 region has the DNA TGTGCCATCAGTGCCGGGACAGGGGCTACAGATACGCAGTATTTT. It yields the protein CAISAGTGATDTQYF.

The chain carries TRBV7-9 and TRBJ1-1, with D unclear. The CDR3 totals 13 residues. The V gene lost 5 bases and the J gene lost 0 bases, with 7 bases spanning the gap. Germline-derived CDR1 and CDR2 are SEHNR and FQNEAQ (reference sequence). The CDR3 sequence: CASSKEMNTEAFF. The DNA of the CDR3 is TGTGCCAGCAGCAAAGAAATGAACACTGAAGCTTTCTTT.

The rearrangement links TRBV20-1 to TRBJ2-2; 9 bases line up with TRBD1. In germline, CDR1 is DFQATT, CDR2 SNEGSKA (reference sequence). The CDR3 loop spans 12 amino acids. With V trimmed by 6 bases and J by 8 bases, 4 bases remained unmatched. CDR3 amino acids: CSAPQGAGELFF. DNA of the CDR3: TGCAGTGCGCCACAGGGGGCTGGGGAGCTGTTTTTT.

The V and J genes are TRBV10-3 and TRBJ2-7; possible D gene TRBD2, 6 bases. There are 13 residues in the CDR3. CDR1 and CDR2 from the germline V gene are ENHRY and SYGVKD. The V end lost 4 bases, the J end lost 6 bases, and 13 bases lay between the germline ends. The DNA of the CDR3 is TGTGCCATCAGTGGGGACTGGGGTAGCGAGCAGTACTTC. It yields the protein CAISGDWGSEQYF.